The 2 T cell receptor beta chains in this list originate from one sample, sequenced in a study of T-cell memory formation after mild COVID-19. Via MiXCR, TCRdb re-called the 5' RACE reads, giving one row per CDR3 protein. The table includes under 450,000 distinct CDR3 sequences, under 15% detected once. The sample comprised PBMCs or a T cell subset sorted from them (not recorded which). Source of these receptors: a man between 18 and 35 years old who had mild COVID-19 (a few samples of this study predate the infection). Cell type and time point are not known.

The CDR3 reads CASRGSDYTGELFF. The CDR3 coding sequence is TGTGCCAGCCGGGGTAGCGATTACACCGGGGAGCTGTTTTTT. J is TRBJ2-2 and V is TRBV11-2; D is perhaps TRBD2 (5 bases). Per germline, CDR1 SGHAT and CDR2 FQNNGV. The length of the CDR3 is 14 residues. V lost 8 bases, J lost 3 bases, and 13 bases lay in between. Combining the CDR3 with reference TRBV11-2 and TRBJ2-2 gives the whole variable domain EAGVAQSPRYKIIEKRQSVAFWCNPISGHATLYWYQQILGQGPKLLIQFQNNGVVDDSQLPKDRFSAERLKGVDSTLKIQPAKLEDSAVYLCASRGSDYTGELFFGEGSRLTVL.

V usage is TRBV5-1 and J usage is TRBJ2-3; a weak D match, TRBD1 (6 bases). CDR3 length equals 15 residues. CDR1 is SGHRS, CDR2 YFSETQ, per germline. Trimming took off 3 bases at V and 3 bases at J, with 14 bases between the two ends. The CDR3 reads CASSSQGFWTDTQYF. In DNA, the CDR3 is TGCGCCAGCAGCTCCCAGGGGTTTTGGACAGATACGCAGTATTTT.